This T cell receptor beta chain comes out of a study of cytomegalovirus exposure and HLA in healthy donors. This clone has only one observation. Its antigen is undetermined. Notes on the study in general: CMV serostatus was the only immune exposure information that was available. Earlier analysis yielded a pattern in which most TCR beta V segments were productive about 87% or about 30% of the time. Both high specificity and high sensitivity reportedly marked the classifier's diagnosis of cytomegalovirus status.

PCR primers comprised 60 Vbeta and 13 Jbeta primers. Sequencing was performed with immunoSEQ multiplex PCR; in TCRdb, only in-frame clones are kept and a portion is missing. The sample has around 160,000 clones; roughly 73% are singletons. The V end lost 3 bases, the J end lost 5 bases, and 13 bases lay between the germline ends. Looked up from germline, CDR1 is GTSNPN and CDR2 is SVGIG (reference sequence). The CDR3 consists of 13 residues. V gene TRBV30 combines with J gene TRBJ1-1; a weak D match, TRBD1 (6 bases). The sequence came from a male donor in good health and CMV-seronegative. Sequenced input: PBMCs. CDR3 residues: CAWRPRGGTEAFF. CDR3 coding DNA: TGTGCCTGGAGGCCCAGGGGAGGGACTGAAGCTTTCTTT.